Listed here are 21 T cell receptor beta chains from one sample, sequenced in a study of T-cell reconstitution after alpha-beta-depleted transplantation in children. Library preparation (for TCRbeta) was performed with unique molecular identifiers. TCRdb ran MiXCR on the PCR reads and lists one entry per CDR3 protein. The repertoire holds 550,000 to 600,000 distinct CDR3 sequences, roughly 24% seen once, with 13% to 15% in the top ten. Source: PBMCs, mostly from graft donor cells, taken 360 days after TCRalphabeta/CD19-depleted stem cell transplant. The receptors come from a boy under two years old who had a stem cell transplant for acute myeloid leukemia, so the T cells may come from the graft donor.

This sequence joins TRBV28 and TRBJ2-3; a weak D match, TRBD1 (7 bases). The CDR3 spans 15 residues. Per the germline V gene, CDR1 is MDHEN and CDR2 is SYDVKM. V dropped 6 bases and J dropped 3 bases, with 16 bases sitting between them. Here the CDR3 DNA reads TGTGCCAGCAGCTTTCAGGGGGGCACGACAGATACGCAGTATTTT. This gives the protein CASSFQGGTTDTQYF.

The sample holds a few counts of this clonotype. The V call is TRBV4-2, the J call TRBJ1-3; 8 bases map to TRBD1. CDR1 LGHNA and CDR2 YNFKEQ come from the germline V gene. After removal of 2 bases from V and 0 bases from J, the junction contained 3 bases not matched to a gene. The CDR3 runs 16 residues. The CDR3 region has the DNA TGTGCCAGCAGCCAACAGGGGGCGAACTCTGGAAACACCATATATTTT. Amino acids: CASSQQGANSGNTIYF.

This chain uses TRBV7-2 with TRBJ2-2; weak D call: TRBD2 (5 bases). The germline gives CDR1 SGHTA, CDR2 FQGNSA. This CDR3 region has 14 residues. Trimming took 2 bases from V and 7 from J, leaving 11 bases between them. In DNA form, the CDR3 reads TGTGCCAGCAGCTTAATCCCAGAGGGCGGGGAGCTGTTTTTT. It yields the protein CASSLIPEGGELFF.

This sequence joins TRBV20-1 and TRBJ1-5; D is unresolved. This CDR3 spans 13 amino acids. V was trimmed by 5 bases and J by 1 base, leaving 9 bases between them. Germline loops: CDR1 DFQATT, CDR2 SNEGSKA (reference sequence). CDR3 nucleotide sequence: TGCAGTGCTCGGGTGCTGAGCAATCAGCCCCAGCATTTT. This encodes CSARVLSNQPQHF.

This clonotype has a count of ten or more. This chain joins TRBV29-1 and TRBJ2-5; perhaps TRBD2 as D (5 bases). The CDR3 is made up of 13 amino acids. Germline CDR1 reads SQVTM; CDR2 reads ANQGSEA. V was pared by 3 bases and J by 1 base, with 9 bases between. In DNA, the CDR3 is TGCAGCGTTGACCGGGGTGGCCAAGAGACCCAGTACTTC. It codes for CSVDRGGQETQYF.

This clonotype came up a few times. The chain has TRBV7-7 and TRBJ1-1; D is unclear. CDR3 size: 13 residues. Trimming took off 2 bases at V and 3 bases at J, with 7 bases between the two ends. From germline, CDR1 is SSHAT and CDR2 FNYEAQ (reference sequence). The CDR3 here is CASSLRLHTEAFF. DNA of the CDR3: TGTGCCAGCAGCTTACGCCTGCACACTGAAGCTTTCTTT.

The chain carries TRBV11-2 and TRBJ2-1; TRBD2 agrees at 9 bases. CDR3 length equals 15 residues. From germline, CDR1 is SGHAT and CDR2 FQNNGV. J lost 4 bases, V lost 6 bases, and 7 bases had no gene match. CDR3 loop: CASRQALAGYNEQFF. In nucleotides, the CDR3 is TGTGCCAGCAGGCAGGCTCTAGCGGGGTACAATGAGCAGTTCTTC.

This clonotype was picked up many times. The genes are TRBV7-2 and TRBJ2-5; 11 bases map to TRBD1. CDR1 and CDR2 from the germline V gene are SGHTA and FQGNSA. The CDR3 contains 16 residues. With V trimmed by 4 bases and J by 4 bases, 8 bases remained unmatched. For the CDR3, the DNA is TGTGCCAGCAGCTCGCGGACAGGGGGCATGAGAGAGACCCAGTACTTC. Its protein is CASSSRTGGMRETQYF.

V gene TRBV5-5 combines with J gene TRBJ2-3, with D uncertain. Germline lookup yields CDR1 SGHKS and CDR2 YYEKEE (reference sequence). Trimming shortened V by 4 bases and J by 0 bases, and 12 bases separated the two germline ends. CDR3 length: 15 amino acids. CDR3 amino acids: CASSHPPTSTDTQYF. In DNA, the CDR3 is TGTGCCAGCAGCCACCCACCGACTAGCACAGATACGCAGTATTTT.

This clonotype was picked up a small number of times. This chain joins TRBV28 and TRBJ1-6; no reliable D call. Deletions cut 3 bases from V and 0 bases from J, with 15 bases between. This CDR3 comprises 18 residues. CDR1 and CDR2 (germline): MDHEN, SYDVKM. CDR3: CASSLGSRMSSYNSPLHF. As DNA, the CDR3 is TGTGCCAGCAGTTTGGGTTCTCGGATGAGCTCCTATAATTCACCCCTCCACTTT.

This clonotype showed up just a few times. The chain uses TRBV12-3 or TRBV12-4 and TRBJ2-7; D gene unclear. V was pared by 9 bases and J by 3 bases, with 12 bases between. This CDR3 spans 12 amino acids. The CDR3: CASSWTGYEQYF. The CDR3 DNA sequence: TGTGCCAGTTCTTGGACGGGCTACGAGCAGTACTTC.

This clonotype was detected ten times or more. This chain joins TRBV11-2 and TRBJ2-3; no reliable D call. V lost 3 bases and J 4 bases, leaving 17 bases between the germline ends. In germline, CDR1 is SGHAT, CDR2 FQNNGV. The CDR3 extends over 16 amino acids. CDR3 in amino acids: CASSFPQGGYPDTQYF. The CDR3 nucleotides are TGTGCCAGCAGCTTCCCCCAAGGTGGTTACCCAGATACGCAGTATTTT.

The chain has TRBV21-1 and TRBJ2-2; the DNA was not used to check the table's D call, TRBD2. TRBV21-1 constitutes a pseudogene. CDR3 length: 18 amino acids. The CDR3 here is CASSARFRGETNTGELFF. CDR3 sequence (DNA): TGTGCCAGCAGCGCCCGTTTTAGGGGAGAGACGAACACCGGGGAGCTGTTTTTT.

In its sample, this clonotype was seen many times. This chain joins TRBV9 and TRBJ2-2; 7 bases line up with TRBD1. Germline V lookup: CDR1 SGDLS, CDR2 YYNGEE. The CDR3 runs to 15 residues. The ends lost 3 bases at V and 1 base at J; junction bases unmatched: 3. The CDR3 reads CASSAWTGNTGELFF. The CDR3 nucleotides are TGTGCCAGCAGCGCCTGGACAGGGAACACCGGGGAGCTGTTTTTT. Supplemented by reference TRBV9 and TRBJ2-2, the full variable domain reads DSGVTQTPKHLITATGQRVTLRCSPRSGDLSVYWYQQSLDQGLQFLIQYYNGEERAKGNILERFSAQQFPDLHSELNLSSLELGDSALYFCASSAWTGNTGELFFGEGSRLTVL.

This sequence joins TRBV4-1 and TRBJ2-7; D possibly matches TRBD1 or TRBD2 (6 bases each). The CDR3 runs to 16 residues. Germline V lookup: CDR1 MGHRA, CDR2 YSYEKL. Trimming cost V 2 bases and J 3 bases, with 17 bases left between them. Here the CDR3 DNA reads TGCGCCAGCAGCCAATCCCTAGGGGGGAACCACTACGAGCAGTACGTC. This gives the protein CASSQSLGGNHYEQYV.

A note on this clonotype: Since a much larger clone is just one base distant, this may be a read error. The V call is TRBV3-1, the J call TRBJ2-7, with D perhaps being TRBD1 or TRBD2 (6 bases each). Germline lookup yields CDR1 LGHDT and CDR2 YNNKEL (reference sequence). This CDR3 is built from 17 residues. CDR3 sequence: CASCQDPRGRSSYEQYF. As DNA, the CDR3 is TGTGCCAGCTGCCAAGATCCTCGGGGGCGAAGCTCCTACGAGCAGTACTTC.

This clonotype has more than one count but fewer than ten. This chain joins TRBV20-1 and TRBJ2-1, with 13 bases aligning to TRBD2. This CDR3 region has 16 residues. V trimming: 0 bases; J trimming: 8 bases; junction bases outside the gene matches: 7. Germline lookup yields CDR1 DFQATT and CDR2 SNEGSKA (reference sequence). The CDR3 region is CSARDATSGGAYEQFF. CDR3 DNA: TGCAGTGCTAGAGATGCAACTAGCGGGGGGGCCTATGAGCAGTTCTTC.

This clonotype has only a few counts. This sequence joins TRBV7-6 and TRBJ2-5, with 9 nucleotides matching TRBD2. V was clipped by 3 bases and J by 4 bases; unmatched bases: 6. The CDR3 contains 15 residues. Germline lookup yields CDR1 SGHVS and CDR2 FNYEAQ. CDR3 residues: CASSLRLAGRETQYF. The DNA of the CDR3 is TGTGCCAGCAGCTTGAGGCTAGCGGGACGAGAGACCCAGTACTTC.

The chain couples TRBV6-5 to TRBJ2-7, with D tentatively TRBD2 (5 bases). V was cut by 0 bases and J by 0 bases, with 9 bases left in between. This CDR3 is built from 15 residues. Germline V gene sequence: CDR1 MNHEY, CDR2 SVGAGI. The CDR3 loop is CASSYSFGVSYEQYF. CDR3 bases: TGTGCCAGCAGTTACTCGTTCGGGGTCTCCTACGAGCAGTACTTC.

The chain uses TRBV30 and TRBJ2-6; possible D gene TRBD2, 6 bases. This CDR3 has 16 residues. Germline V gene lookup returns CDR1 GTSNPN and CDR2 SVGIG (reference sequence). Trimming took off 8 bases at V and 4 bases at J, with 21 bases between the two ends. The CDR3 protein is CATTGTSVLGANVLTF. The CDR3 DNA reads TGTGCCACAACCGGGACTTCGGTGCTAGGGGCCAACGTCCTGACTTTC. Supplemented by reference TRBV30 and TRBJ2-6, the full variable domain reads SQTIHQWPATLVQPVGSPLSLECTVEGTSNPNLYWYRQAAGRGLQLLFYSVGIGQISSEVPQNLSASRPQDRQFILSSKKLLLSDSGFYLCATTGTSVLGANVLTFGAGSRLTVL.

This clonotype has only a few counts. V and J are TRBV20-1 and TRBJ1-1; D remains ambiguous. This CDR3 comprises 15 residues. V was shortened by 6 bases and J by 2 bases, with 19 bases between the two germline ends. Germline lookup yields CDR1 DFQATT and CDR2 SNEGSKA (reference sequence). The CDR3 DNA reads TGCAGTGCCAACCCCCCTTTGACCGTTAACACTGAAGCTTTCTTT. Residues: CSANPPLTVNTEAFF.